The 14 T cell receptor beta chains presented below share a single source sample, sequenced in a study of yellow fever vaccine responses in identical twins listed by TCRdb under 2018. Library construction relied on RT-PCR. Sequenced on an Illumina HiSeq 2500. Starting from the raw public reads, TCRdb applied fastp trimming at Q25, assembled clones with MiXCR and retained in-frame beta chains. Rows with one shared CDR3 protein collapse into an entry with the most common genes and DNA. The table for this sample lists over 15,000 distinct CDR3 sequences; roughly 80% of them were counted only once. About 1.7% of the sample belongs to the ten largest clones. Source: T cells from blood (PBMCs), unsorted or a sorted subset (not recorded which), taken before or after yellow fever vaccination (not recorded which). Receptor source: a young woman who received the yellow fever vaccine. Donor details come from another sample of the same person, matched by shared clones.

The gene calls are TRBV20-1 and TRBJ2-1; D uncertain. Trimming left V 3 bases short and J 10 bases short, with 10 bases between. The CDR3 is 11 amino acids. Germline CDR1 is DFQATT and CDR2 is SNEGSKA (reference sequence). The chain's CDR3 is CSASLAVEQFF. CDR3 nucleotides: TGCAGTGCTAGCCTCGCGGTCGAGCAGTTCTTC.

This clonotype was seen just once. This CDR3 reads CATSVGGSTYEQYF. The CDR3 coding sequence is TGTGCCACCAGTGTAGGGGGTTCAACCTACGAGCAGTACTTC. The V call is TRBV24-1, the J call TRBJ2-7; D possibly corresponds to TRBD1 (6 bases). Per the germline V gene, CDR1 is KGHDR and CDR2 is SFDVKD. Trimming stripped 5 bases from V and 2 bases from J, with 12 bases between. This CDR3 is built from 14 residues.

The rearrangement links TRBV18 to TRBJ2-5; 10 bases line up with TRBD1. Trimming at V came to 6 bases and at J to 3 bases, leaving 4 bases not matched to a gene. The germline V gene encodes CDR1 KGHSH and CDR2 LQKENI. The CDR3 loop spans 14 amino acids. CDR3 sequence reads: CASSHGQGEETQYF. CDR3 coding DNA: TGTGCCAGCTCCCATGGACAGGGGGAAGAGACCCAGTACTTC.

The sample holds a few counts of this clonotype. The rearrangement links TRBV2 to TRBJ2-7; D gene ambiguous. Deletions cut 6 bases from V and 2 bases from J, with 11 bases between. CDR1 and CDR2 (germline): SNHLY, FYNNEI. The CDR3 is 13 residues long. In nucleotides, the CDR3 is TGTGCCAGCAGAGGTGACAAGACCTACGAGCAGTACTTC. Translating gives CASRGDKTYEQYF.

The rearrangement uses TRBV24-1 and TRBJ2-5, with a tentative D call TRBD2 (5 bases). Trimming took off 1 base at V and 7 bases at J, with 12 bases between the two ends. CDR3 length equals 14 residues. The germline V gene encodes CDR1 KGHDR and CDR2 SFDVKD. The CDR3 DNA reads TGTGCCACCAGTGATTTCGGCCTAGCCGGGACCCAGTACTTC. Its protein product is CATSDFGLAGTQYF.

The genes are TRBV3-1 and TRBJ1-3; D not resolved. The germline V and J ends were trimmed by 4 bases and 0 bases, with 10 bases remaining between them. There are 15 residues in the CDR3. From germline, CDR1 is LGHDT and CDR2 YNNKEL (reference sequence). In nucleotides, the CDR3 is TGTGCCAGCAGCCCTATCACGAGCTCTGGAAACACCATATATTTT. Amino acid sequence: CASSPITSSGNTIYF.

This rearrangement joins TRBV23-1 to TRBJ2-6; unclear D gene. TRBV23-1 counts as an open reading frame of uncertain function. V dropped 0 bases and J dropped 4 bases, with 10 bases sitting between them. This CDR3 contains 16 residues. CDR3 sequence (DNA): TGCGCCAGCAGTCAATCACCGCGGTCCGGGGCCAACGTCCTGACTTTC. This codes for CASSQSPRSGANVLTF.

The CDR3: CATTGPLGRITGELFF. The CDR3 DNA follows: TGTGCCACCACCGGCCCTTTAGGGAGGATCACCGGGGAGCTGTTTTTT. This chain links TRBV6-2 or TRBV6-3 with TRBJ2-2; weak D call: TRBD2 (6 bases). The CDR3 length is 16 residues. Trimming removed 10 bases at V and 4 bases at J, with 22 bases between. Germline CDR1 and CDR2: MNHEY and SVGEGT.

The chain uses TRBV6-1 and TRBJ1-2; D is unclear. V was shortened by 4 bases and J by 4 bases, with 7 bases between the two germline ends. The CDR3 has 12 amino acids. Germline CDR1 reads MNHNS; CDR2 reads SASEGT. The CDR3 region has the DNA TGTGCCAGCAGTGGGCGGGGCTATGGCTACACCTTC. It codes for CASSGRGYGYTF.

V gene TRBV24-1 combines with J gene TRBJ2-5; D not resolved. The ends were cut back, 5 bases at V and 10 bases at J, with 10 bases in the middle. The V gene's germline CDR1 is KGHDR and CDR2 SFDVKD. CDR3 length: 11 residues. The CDR3 DNA is TGTGCCACCAGTGTTGGGCAGAACCAGTACTTC. It yields the protein CATSVGQNQYF.

The CDR3 spells CSATGLAGTSYEQYF. DNA of the CDR3: TGCAGCGCAACGGGACTAGCGGGTACCTCCTACGAGCAGTACTTC. The gene calls are TRBV29-1 and TRBJ2-7, with 12 bases identical to TRBD2. The CDR3 spans 15 residues. The germline V gene encodes CDR1 SQVTM and CDR2 ANQGSEA. J gave up 0 bases and V 7 bases, and 7 bases lay outside the gene matches.

This chain links TRBV29-1 with TRBJ2-7, with 7 positions matching TRBD2. The junction had 12 bases not matched to a gene; V was cut back by 4 bases and J by 3 bases. Germline loops: CDR1 SQVTM, CDR2 ANQGSEA. This CDR3 has 15 amino acids. The CDR3 nucleotides read TGCAGCGTTGGGGACTACGGGACTAAAAGCTACGAGCAGTACTTC. It translates to CSVGDYGTKSYEQYF.

This clonotype showed up just a few times. The V call is TRBV2, the J call TRBJ2-1; weak D call: TRBD2 (5 bases). CDR1 is SNHLY and CDR2 is FYNNEI in the germline V gene. Trimming took off 3 bases at V and 0 bases at J, with 9 bases between the two ends. CDR3 length: 15 amino acids. CDR3 DNA: TGTGCCAGCAGTGACGGCGAGGGCTCCTACAATGAGCAGTTCTTC. It codes for CASSDGEGSYNEQFF.

This sequence joins TRBV30 and TRBJ1-2; D is unresolved. This CDR3 contains 8 residues. V lost 2 bases to trimming and J lost 12 bases, with 4 bases between them. Germline loops: CDR1 GTSNPN, CDR2 SVGIG (reference sequence). CDR3 region: CAWSFHTF. The DNA of the CDR3 is TGTGCCTGGAGTTTTCACACCTTC.